This TCR beta chain stems from a study of blood T cell repertoires in COVID-19. Study-wide background: The origin of the acute and convalescent COVID-19 samples was the United States, Italy and Spain. The cDNA or gDNA used as material had been derived from T cells, B-cell-depleted T cells, or PBMCs.

Per the original methods: Amplification of reference gene primers was used by the study to estimate nucleated cell counts. Generated by immunoSEQ multiplex PCR, the TCRdb table keeps only in-frame clones and is missing some. That table furnishes V, J and clone size, whereas the DNA furnished D and trimming. This table holds around 170,000 clones, around nine tenths found once. Seattle patients were enrolled while actively infected and followed longitudinally. Sequencing used peripheral blood. The source is a man in his 60s with COVID-19, enrolled during active disease.

The CDR3 spells CASSQRGRDSNYGYTF. For the CDR3, the DNA is TGCGCCAGCAGCCAGAGGGGCAGGGACTCTAACTATGGCTACACCTTC. The rearrangement joins TRBV4-3 to TRBJ1-2; perhaps TRBD1 as D (5 bases). V was shortened by 3 bases and J by 0 bases, with 14 bases between the two germline ends. This CDR3 is 16 amino acids long. Germline V gene sequence: CDR1 LGHNA, CDR2 YSLEER.